The 11 T cell receptor beta chains given below trace back to one sample, sequenced in a study of blood T cell repertoires in COVID-19. TCRdb keeps only in-frame clones here, not all; method: immunoSEQ multiplex PCR. Of tens of thousands of clones in the sample, 88% were seen once. The specimen sequenced was peripheral blood. The receptors originated from a man between 70 and 80 years old with acute or convalescent COVID-19.

This clone has a single count. The rearrangement uses TRBV5-8 and TRBJ1-2; 11 bases match TRBD1. The CDR3 totals 13 residues. Per the germline V gene, CDR1 is SGHTS and CDR2 is YDEGEE. The V gene end was trimmed by 5 bases and the J gene end by 7 bases; junction bases not matched to a gene: 4. CDR3 loop: CASSSDRGLGYTF. The CDR3 bases are TGTGCCAGCAGTTCGGACAGGGGGCTTGGCTACACCTTC.

The CDR3 DNA follows: TGTGCCACCAGTGATTTGTGGACAGATAACACCGGGGAGCTGTTTTTT. Amino acids: CATSDLWTDNTGELFF. The J gene is TRBJ2-2, the V gene TRBV24-1, with D tentatively TRBD1 (6 bases). V lost 0 bases to trimming and J lost 2 bases, with 9 bases between them. From germline, CDR1 is KGHDR and CDR2 SFDVKD. CDR3 length equals 16 residues.

The CDR3 sequence: CAWSQGSNQPQHF. The CDR3 DNA reads as TGTGCCTGGAGTCAGGGAAGCAATCAGCCCCAGCATTTT. The chain has TRBV30 and TRBJ1-5; a possible D gene is TRBD1 (5 bases). Trimming shortened V by 2 bases and J by 1 base, and 6 bases separated the two germline ends. CDR1 is GTSNPN, CDR2 SVGIG, per germline (reference sequence). The CDR3 has 13 residues.

V gene TRBV14 combines with J gene TRBJ2-7; perhaps TRBD1 as D (6 bases). Germline values: CDR1 SGHDN, CDR2 FVKESK. Trimming took 2 bases from V and 0 from J, leaving 8 bases between them. The CDR3 extends over 14 amino acids. The CDR3 is CASSQRTVSYEQYF. The CDR3, as DNA: TGTGCCAGCAGCCAACGGACAGTCTCCTACGAGCAGTACTTC.

The chain has TRBV5-1 and TRBJ2-1; 7 nucleotides line up with TRBD2. CDR1 is SGHRS, CDR2 YFSETQ, per germline. Trimming at V came to 2 bases and at J to 4 bases, leaving 9 bases not matched to a gene. This CDR3 is built from 16 residues. The CDR3 reads CASSFNTREIYNEQFF. For the CDR3, the DNA is TGCGCCAGCAGCTTTAACACGCGGGAGATTTACAATGAGCAGTTCTTC.

The V gene is TRBV9, the J gene TRBJ1-2, with 9 bases fitting TRBD1. The CDR3 is 13 residues long. V lost 3 bases and J lost 10; bases outside the gene matches: 7. CDR1 is SGDLS, CDR2 YYNGEE, per germline. CDR3 in DNA: TGTGCCAGCAGCGAGGGGGACAGGGAAACCTACACCTTC. Amino acid sequence: CASSEGDRETYTF.

The chain employs TRBV14 and TRBJ1-3; 10 nucleotides align to TRBD1. The CDR3 has 16 residues. CDR1 and CDR2 (germline): SGHDN, FVKESK. Trimming removed 4 bases from V and 4 bases from J; junction bases left unmatched: 7. CDR3 sequence: CASSPWDRGEGNTIYF. The CDR3 DNA sequence: TGTGCCAGCAGCCCTTGGGACAGGGGAGAAGGAAACACCATATATTTT.

V gene TRBV3-1 (or the pseudogene TRBV3-2) combines with J gene TRBJ2-7; 10 positions match TRBD2. The V segment lost 4 bases and the J segment 3 bases; nucleotides outside the gene matches: 9. From germline, CDR1 is LGHDT and CDR2 YNNKEL (reference sequence). This CDR3 is built from 16 residues. For the CDR3, the DNA is TGTGCCAGCAGCCTCCCCTTAGAGCGGGGGGGCTACGAGCAGTACTTC. Encoded protein: CASSLPLERGGYEQYF.

This clone has just a few counts. The chain couples TRBV30 to TRBJ1-6, with D hard to call. Germline V gene lookup returns CDR1 GTSNPN and CDR2 SVGIG (reference sequence). V shed 3 bases and J shed 8 bases, with 23 bases lying between them. The CDR3 consists of 17 residues. CDR3 residues: CAWRRPSRPGGYSPLHF. DNA of the CDR3: TGTGCCTGGAGGAGGCCAAGCCGGCCCGGCGGGTATTCACCCCTCCACTTT.

This sequence joins TRBV21-1 and TRBJ2-7; the DNA was not compared with TRBD1, the D call given in the table. TRBV21-1 is annotated as a pseudogene. The CDR3 runs to 16 residues. Written as DNA, the CDR3 is TGTGCCAGCAGCAATGGAGCGAGACAGGGGGTTTTAGAGCAGTACTTC. Protein sequence: CASSNGARQGVLEQYF.

The chain links TRBV12-3 or TRBV12-4 to TRBJ1-3; D uncertain. Trimming removed 5 bases from V and 7 bases from J, with 12 bases in between. The length of the CDR3 is 13 residues. The CDR3 spells CASSPPYRNTIYF. For the CDR3, the DNA is TGTGCCAGCAGTCCCCCGTACCGGAACACCATATATTTT.